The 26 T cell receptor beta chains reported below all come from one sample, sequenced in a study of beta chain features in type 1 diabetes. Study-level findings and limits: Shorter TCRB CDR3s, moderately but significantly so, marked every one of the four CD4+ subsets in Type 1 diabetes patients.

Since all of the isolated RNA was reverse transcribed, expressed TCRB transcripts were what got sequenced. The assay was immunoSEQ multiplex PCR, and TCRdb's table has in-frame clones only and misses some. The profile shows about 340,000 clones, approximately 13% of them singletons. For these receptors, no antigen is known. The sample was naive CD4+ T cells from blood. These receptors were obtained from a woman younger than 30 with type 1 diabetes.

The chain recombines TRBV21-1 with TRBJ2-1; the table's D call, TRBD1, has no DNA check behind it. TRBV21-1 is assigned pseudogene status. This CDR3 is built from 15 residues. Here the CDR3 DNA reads TGTGCCAGCAGCAACGGGACAGGGAAGAACAATGAGCAGTTCTTC. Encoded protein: CASSNGTGKNNEQFF.

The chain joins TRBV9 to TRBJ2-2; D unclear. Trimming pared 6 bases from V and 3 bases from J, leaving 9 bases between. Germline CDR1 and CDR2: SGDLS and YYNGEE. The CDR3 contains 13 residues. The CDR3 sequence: CASKPGYTGELFF. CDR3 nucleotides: TGTGCCAGCAAGCCAGGCTACACCGGGGAGCTGTTTTTT.

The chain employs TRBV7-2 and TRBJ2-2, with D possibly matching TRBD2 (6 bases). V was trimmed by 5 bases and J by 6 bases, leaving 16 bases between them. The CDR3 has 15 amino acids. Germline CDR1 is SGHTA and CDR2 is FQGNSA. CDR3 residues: CASSAREMWSGELFF. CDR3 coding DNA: TGTGCCAGCAGCGCCCGGGAGATGTGGTCCGGGGAGCTGTTTTTT.

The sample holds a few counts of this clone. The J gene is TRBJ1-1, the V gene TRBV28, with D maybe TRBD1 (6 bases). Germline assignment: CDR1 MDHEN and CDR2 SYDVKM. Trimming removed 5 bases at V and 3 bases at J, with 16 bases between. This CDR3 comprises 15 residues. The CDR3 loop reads CASSPHRVQDTEAFF. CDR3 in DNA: TGTGCCAGCAGTCCTCACAGGGTTCAGGACACTGAAGCTTTCTTT.

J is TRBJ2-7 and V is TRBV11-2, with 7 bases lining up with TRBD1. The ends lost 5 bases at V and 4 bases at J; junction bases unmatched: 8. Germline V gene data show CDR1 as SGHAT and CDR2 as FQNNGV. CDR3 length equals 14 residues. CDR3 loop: CASSLGTAGYEQYV. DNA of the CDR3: TGTGCCAGCAGCCTAGGGACAGCCGGGTACGAGCAGTACGTC.

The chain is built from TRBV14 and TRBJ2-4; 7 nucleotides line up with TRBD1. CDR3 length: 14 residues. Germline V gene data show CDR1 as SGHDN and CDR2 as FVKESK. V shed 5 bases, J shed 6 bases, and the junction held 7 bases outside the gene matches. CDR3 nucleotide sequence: TGTGCCAGCAGCACCCGGGACAGAGGAAACATTCAGTACTTC. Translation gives CASSTRDRGNIQYF.

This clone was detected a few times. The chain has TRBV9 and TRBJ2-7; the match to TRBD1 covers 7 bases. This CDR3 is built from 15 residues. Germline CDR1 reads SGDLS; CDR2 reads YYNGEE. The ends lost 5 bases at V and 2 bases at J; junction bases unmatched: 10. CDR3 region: CASSSKDRPAYEQYF. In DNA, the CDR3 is TGTGCCAGCAGTTCTAAGGACAGGCCGGCCTACGAGCAGTACTTC.

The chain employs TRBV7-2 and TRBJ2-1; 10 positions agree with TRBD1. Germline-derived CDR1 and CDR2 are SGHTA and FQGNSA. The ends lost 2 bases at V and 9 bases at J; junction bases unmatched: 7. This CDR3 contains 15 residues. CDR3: CASSLMGQGFGEQFF. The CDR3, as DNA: TGTGCCAGCAGCTTAATGGGACAGGGGTTTGGTGAGCAGTTCTTC.

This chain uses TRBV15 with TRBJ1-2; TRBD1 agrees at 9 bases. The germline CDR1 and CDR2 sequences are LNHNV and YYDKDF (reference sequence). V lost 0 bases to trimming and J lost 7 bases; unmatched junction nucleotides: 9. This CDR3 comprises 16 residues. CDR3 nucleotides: TGTGCCACCAGCAGAGATCGAGGGACAGGGTTGAGTGGCTACACCTTC. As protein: CATSRDRGTGLSGYTF.

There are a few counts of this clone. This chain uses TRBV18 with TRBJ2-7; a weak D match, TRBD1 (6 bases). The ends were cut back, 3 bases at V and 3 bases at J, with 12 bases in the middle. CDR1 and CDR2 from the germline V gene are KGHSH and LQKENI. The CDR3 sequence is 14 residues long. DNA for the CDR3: TGTGCCAGCTCACCCCGGGACAATCTCTACGAGCAGTACGTC. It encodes CASSPRDNLYEQYV.

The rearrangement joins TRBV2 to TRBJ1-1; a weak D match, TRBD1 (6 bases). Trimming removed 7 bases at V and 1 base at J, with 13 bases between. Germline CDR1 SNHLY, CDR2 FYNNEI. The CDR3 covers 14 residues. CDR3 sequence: CASTNWGQNTEAFF. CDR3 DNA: TGTGCCAGCACTAATTGGGGGCAGAACACTGAAGCTTTCTTT.

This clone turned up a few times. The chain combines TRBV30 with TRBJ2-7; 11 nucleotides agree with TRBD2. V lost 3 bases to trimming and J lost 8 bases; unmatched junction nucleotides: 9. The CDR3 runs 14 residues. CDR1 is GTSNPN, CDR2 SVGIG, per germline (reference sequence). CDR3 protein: CAWRTSGAALKQYF. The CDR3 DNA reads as TGTGCCTGGAGGACTAGCGGGGCCGCCCTCAAGCAGTACTTC.

The CDR3 DNA reads as TGTGCCTGGAGACCCCGCGGGGGTGGCACTGAAGCTTTCTTT. Residues: CAWRPRGGGTEAFF. The gene calls are TRBV30 and TRBJ1-1; D possibly corresponds to TRBD1 (5 bases). CDR1 is GTSNPN and CDR2 is SVGIG in the germline V gene (reference sequence). Trimming left V 3 bases short and J 4 bases short, with 15 bases between. The CDR3 consists of 14 residues.

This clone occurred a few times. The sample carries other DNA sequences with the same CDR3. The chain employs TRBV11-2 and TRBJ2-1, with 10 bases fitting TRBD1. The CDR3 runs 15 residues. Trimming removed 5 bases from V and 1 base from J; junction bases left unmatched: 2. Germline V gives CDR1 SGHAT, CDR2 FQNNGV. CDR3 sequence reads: CASSRGQGSYNEQFF. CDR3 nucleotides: TGTGCCAGCAGCCGGGGACAGGGGTCCTACAATGAGCAGTTCTTC. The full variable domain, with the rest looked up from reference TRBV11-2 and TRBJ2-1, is EAGVAQSPRYKIIEKRQSVAFWCNPISGHATLYWYQQILGQGPKLLIQFQNNGVVDDSQLPKDRFSAERLKGVDSTLKIQPAKLEDSAVYLCASSRGQGSYNEQFFGPGTRLTVL.

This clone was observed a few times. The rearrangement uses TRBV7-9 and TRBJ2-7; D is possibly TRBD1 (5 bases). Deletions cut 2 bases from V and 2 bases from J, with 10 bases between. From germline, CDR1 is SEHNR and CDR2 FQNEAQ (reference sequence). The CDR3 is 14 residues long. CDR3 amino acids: CASSLTDTAYEQYF. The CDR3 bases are TGTGCCAGCAGCTTAACGGACACAGCCTACGAGCAGTACTTC. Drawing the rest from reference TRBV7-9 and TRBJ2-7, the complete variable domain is DTGVSQNPRHKITKRGQNVTFRCDPISEHNRLYWYRQTLGQGPEFLTYFQNEAQLEKSRLLSDRFSAERPKGSFSTLEIQRTEQGDSAMYLCASSLTDTAYEQYFGPGTRLTVT.

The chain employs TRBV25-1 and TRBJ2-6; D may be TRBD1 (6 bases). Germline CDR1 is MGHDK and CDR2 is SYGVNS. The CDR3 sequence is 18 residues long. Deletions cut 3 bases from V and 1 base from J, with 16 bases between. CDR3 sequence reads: CASSDTTGTISGANVLTF. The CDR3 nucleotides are TGTGCCAGCAGTGATACCACCGGGACAATTTCTGGGGCCAACGTCCTGACTTTC.

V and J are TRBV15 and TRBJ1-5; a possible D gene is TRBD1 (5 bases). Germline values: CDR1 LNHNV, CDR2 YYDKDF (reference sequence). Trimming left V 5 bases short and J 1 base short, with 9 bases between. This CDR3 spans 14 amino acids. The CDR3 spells CATSGGGSNQPQHF. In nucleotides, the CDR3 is TGTGCCACCAGCGGGGGGGGAAGCAATCAGCCCCAGCATTTT.

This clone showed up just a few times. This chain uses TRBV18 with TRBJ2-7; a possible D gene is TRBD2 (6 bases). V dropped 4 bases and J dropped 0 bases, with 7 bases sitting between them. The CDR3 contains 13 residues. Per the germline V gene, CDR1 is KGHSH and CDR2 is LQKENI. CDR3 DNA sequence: TGTGCCAGCTCACTAGCGGCCTCCTACGAGCAGTACTTC. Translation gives CASSLAASYEQYF.

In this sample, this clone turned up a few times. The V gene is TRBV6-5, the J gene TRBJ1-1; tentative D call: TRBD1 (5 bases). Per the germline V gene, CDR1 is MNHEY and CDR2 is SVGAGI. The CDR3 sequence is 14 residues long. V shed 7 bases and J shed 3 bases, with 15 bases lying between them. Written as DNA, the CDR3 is TGTGCCAGCATCTCCCCCGGGGGACACACTGAAGCTTTCTTT. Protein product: CASISPGGHTEAFF.

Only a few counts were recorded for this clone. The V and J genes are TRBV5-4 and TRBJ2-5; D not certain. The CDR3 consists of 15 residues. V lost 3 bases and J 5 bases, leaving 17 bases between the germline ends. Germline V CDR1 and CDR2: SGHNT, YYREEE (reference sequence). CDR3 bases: TGTGCCAGCAGCTCTCAACCCTTTTACACGGAGACCCAGTACTTC. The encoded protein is CASSSQPFYTETQYF. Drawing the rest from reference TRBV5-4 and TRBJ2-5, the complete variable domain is ETGVTQSPTHLIKTRGQQVTLRCSSQSGHNTVSWYQQALGQGPQFIFQYYREEENGRGNFPPRFSGLQFPNYSSELNVNALELDDSALYLCASSSQPFYTETQYFGPGTRLLVL.

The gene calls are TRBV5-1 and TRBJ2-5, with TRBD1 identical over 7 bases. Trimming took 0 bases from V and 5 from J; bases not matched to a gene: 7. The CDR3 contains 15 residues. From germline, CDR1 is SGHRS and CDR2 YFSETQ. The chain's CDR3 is CASSLAATGLETQYF. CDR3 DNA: TGCGCCAGCAGCTTGGCAGCGACAGGGCTGGAGACCCAGTACTTC.

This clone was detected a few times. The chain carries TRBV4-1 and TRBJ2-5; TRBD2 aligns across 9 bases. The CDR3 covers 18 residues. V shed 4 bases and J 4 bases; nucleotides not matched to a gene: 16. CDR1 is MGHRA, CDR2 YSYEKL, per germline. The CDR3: CASSPHRDSGRLGETQYF. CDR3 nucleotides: TGCGCCAGCAGCCCCCATAGGGACAGCGGGAGGCTTGGAGAGACCCAGTACTTC.

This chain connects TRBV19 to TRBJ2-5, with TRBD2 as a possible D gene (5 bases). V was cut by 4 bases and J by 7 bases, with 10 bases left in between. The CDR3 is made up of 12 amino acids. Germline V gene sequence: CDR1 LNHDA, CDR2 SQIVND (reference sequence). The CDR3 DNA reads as TGTGCCAGTAGTACATCAGGAGGGACCCAGTACTTC. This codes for CASSTSGGTQYF.

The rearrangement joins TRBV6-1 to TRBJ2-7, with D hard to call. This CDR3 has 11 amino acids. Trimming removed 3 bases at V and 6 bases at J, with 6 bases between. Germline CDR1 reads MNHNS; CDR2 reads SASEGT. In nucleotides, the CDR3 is TGTGCCAGCAGTGAGTGGGGCGAGCAGTACGTC. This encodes CASSEWGEQYV.

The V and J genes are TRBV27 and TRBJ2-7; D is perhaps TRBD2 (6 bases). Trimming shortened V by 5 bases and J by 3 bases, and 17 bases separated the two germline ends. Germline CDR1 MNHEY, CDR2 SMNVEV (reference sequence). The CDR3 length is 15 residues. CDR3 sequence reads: CASSPRRDGDYEQYV. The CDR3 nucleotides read TGTGCCAGCAGTCCCCGGCGGGACGGAGACTACGAGCAGTACGTC.

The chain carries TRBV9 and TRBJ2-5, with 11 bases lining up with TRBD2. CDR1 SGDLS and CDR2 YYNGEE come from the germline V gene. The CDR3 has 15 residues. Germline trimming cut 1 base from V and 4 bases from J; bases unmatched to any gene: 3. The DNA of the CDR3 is TGTGCCAGCAGCGTATTAGCGGGAGGGTCAGAGACCCAGTACTTC. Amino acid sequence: CASSVLAGGSETQYF.